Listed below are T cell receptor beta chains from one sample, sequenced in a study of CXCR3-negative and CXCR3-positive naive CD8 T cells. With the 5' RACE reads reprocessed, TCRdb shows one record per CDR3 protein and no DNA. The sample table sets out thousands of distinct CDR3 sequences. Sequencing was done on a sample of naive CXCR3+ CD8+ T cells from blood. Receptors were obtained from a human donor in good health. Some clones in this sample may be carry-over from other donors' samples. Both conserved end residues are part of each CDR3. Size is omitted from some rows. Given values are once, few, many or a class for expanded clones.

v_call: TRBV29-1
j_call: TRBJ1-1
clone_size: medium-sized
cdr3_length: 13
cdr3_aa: CSWTASSGTEAFF

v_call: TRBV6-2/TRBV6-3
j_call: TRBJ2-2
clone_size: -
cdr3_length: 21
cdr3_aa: CASSSYPPGTSGGGYTGELFF

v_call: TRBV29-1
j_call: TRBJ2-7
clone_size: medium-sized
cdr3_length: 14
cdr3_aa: CSVEDRDSSYEQYF

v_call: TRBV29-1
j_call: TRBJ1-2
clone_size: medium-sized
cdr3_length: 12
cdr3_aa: CSVEFPGDGYTF

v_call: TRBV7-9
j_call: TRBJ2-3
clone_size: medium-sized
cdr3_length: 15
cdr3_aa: CASSSHRTSTDTQYF

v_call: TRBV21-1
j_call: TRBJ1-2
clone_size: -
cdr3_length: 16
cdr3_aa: CSSSKARQGRDYGYTF

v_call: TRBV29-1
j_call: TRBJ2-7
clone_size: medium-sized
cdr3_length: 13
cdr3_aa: CSVRTGDSYEQYF

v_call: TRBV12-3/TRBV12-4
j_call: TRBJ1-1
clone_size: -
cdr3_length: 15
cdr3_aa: CASSKTGGINTEAFF

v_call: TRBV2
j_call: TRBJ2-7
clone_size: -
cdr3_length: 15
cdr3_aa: CASRETDRGSYEQYF

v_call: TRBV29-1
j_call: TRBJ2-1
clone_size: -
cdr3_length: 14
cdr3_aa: CSVVGLAENNEQFF

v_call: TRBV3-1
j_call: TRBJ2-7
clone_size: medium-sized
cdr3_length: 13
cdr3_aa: CASSQDGGYEQYF

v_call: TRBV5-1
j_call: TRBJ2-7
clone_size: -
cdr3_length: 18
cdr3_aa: CASSPGQGWDGLRYEQYF

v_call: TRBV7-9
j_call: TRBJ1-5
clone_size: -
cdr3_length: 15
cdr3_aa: CASSLVAGGNQPQHF

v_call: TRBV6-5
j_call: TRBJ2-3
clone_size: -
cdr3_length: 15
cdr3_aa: CASSYKAMGADTQYF

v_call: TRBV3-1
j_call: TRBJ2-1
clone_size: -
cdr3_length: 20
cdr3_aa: CASSQSLPAAGAWAYNEQFF

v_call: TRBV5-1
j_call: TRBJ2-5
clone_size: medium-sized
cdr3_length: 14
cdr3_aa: CASSPAGDWETQYF

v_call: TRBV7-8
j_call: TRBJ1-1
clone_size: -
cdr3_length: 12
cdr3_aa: CASSSLAGEAFF

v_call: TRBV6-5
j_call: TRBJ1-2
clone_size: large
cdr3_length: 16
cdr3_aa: CASSLRGTGPFYGYTF

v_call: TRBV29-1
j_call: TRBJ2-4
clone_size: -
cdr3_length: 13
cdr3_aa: CSVADIWKNIQYF

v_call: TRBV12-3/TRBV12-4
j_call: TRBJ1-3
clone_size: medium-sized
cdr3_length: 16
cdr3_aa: CASSRPGQAAGNTIYF

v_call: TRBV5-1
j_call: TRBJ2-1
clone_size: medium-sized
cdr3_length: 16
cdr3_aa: CASSLGDRESPNEQFF

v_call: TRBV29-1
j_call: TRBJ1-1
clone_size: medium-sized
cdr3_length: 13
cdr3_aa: CSVIGRRDTEAFF

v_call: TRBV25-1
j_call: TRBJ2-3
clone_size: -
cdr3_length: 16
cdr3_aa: CASSEGLADVADTQYF

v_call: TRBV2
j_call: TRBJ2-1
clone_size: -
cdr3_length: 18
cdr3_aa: CASSEKFGGTRLSDEQFF

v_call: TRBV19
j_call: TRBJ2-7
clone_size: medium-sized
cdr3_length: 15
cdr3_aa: CASMVGTGGINEQYF

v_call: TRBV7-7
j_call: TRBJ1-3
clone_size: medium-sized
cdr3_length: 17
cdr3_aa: CASSKINPGQGGNTIYF

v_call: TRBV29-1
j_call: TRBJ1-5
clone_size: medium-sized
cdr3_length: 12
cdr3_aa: CSVTEQNQPQHF

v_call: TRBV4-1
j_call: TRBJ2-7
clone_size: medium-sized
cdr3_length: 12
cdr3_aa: CASSQGRGEQYF

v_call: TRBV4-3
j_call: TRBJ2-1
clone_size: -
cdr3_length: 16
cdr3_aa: CASSQDVAADYNEQFF

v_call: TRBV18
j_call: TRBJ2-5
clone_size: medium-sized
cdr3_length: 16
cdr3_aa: CASSPPSQGERETQYF

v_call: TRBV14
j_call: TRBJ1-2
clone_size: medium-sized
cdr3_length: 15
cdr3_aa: CASSQGTGPAYGYTF

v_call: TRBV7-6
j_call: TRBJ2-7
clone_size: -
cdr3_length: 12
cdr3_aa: CASSLEGTEQYF

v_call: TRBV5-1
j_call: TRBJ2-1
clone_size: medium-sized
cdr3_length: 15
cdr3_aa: CASSQGLGLYNEQFF

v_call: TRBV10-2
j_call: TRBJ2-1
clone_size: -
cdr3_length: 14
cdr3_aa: CASSESRVANEQFF

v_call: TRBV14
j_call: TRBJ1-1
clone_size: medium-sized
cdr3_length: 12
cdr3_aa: CASSSTNTEAFF

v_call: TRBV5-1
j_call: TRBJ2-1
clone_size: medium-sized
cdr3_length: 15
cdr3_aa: CASSLVGLAYNEQFF

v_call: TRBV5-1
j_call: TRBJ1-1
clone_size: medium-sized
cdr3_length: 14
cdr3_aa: CASSSQGSYTEAFF

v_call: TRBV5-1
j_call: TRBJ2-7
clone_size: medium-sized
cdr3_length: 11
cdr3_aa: CASSSGGEQYF

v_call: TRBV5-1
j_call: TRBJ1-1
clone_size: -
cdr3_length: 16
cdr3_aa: CASSLGRGRTDAEAFF

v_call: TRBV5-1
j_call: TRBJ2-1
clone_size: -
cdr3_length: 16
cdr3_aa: CASSLEQGASYNEQFF

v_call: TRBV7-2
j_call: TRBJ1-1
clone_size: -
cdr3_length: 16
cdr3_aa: CASSFRDRGPGTEAFF

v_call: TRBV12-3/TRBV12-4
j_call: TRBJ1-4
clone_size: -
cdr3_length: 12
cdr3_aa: CASSFSDEKLFF